This TCR beta chain originates from a study of blood T cells in healthy people across ages (dated by TCRdb to the mid-2010s). As for the study more broadly: In model experiments, template switching captured roughly one uniquely barcoded TCR beta cDNA molecule for every two T cells. Age-related changes in TCR beta repertoire diversity were measured in the study by deep sequencing normalized with unique cDNA molecular identifiers. To avoid experimental bias, donors of different ages were distributed randomly across sequencing lanes. Four age groups were formed from the donors: young (average approximately 15 years), middle-aged (approximately 40), aged (around 62) and long-lived (less than 85). Two additional independent replicas of 1 million unique cDNA reads from the same blood draw were analyzed for two donors (one aged 18 to 30 and one aged 80 or older). Here is what the overall study found, with its caveats: Compared with the aged group, more naive CD4+ T cells, fewer expanded clones and increased TCR diversity were shown by the long-lived group, suggesting age selection. Observed TCR beta diversity per million T cells fell roughly linearly with age, and a significant reduction was already apparent by age roughly 40. Donor CMV infection status was unknown, potentially confounding age-related changes in expanded clonotypes. Estimates of total diversity from one million sequenced T cells were regarded as lower bounds and underestimates. Observed TCR beta diversity correlated strongly with the percentage of naive T cells measured by flow cytometry. Bulk unsorted PBMC profiling prevented conclusive comparison of naive and antigen-experienced compartments.

CDR1 SQVTM and CDR2 ANQGSEA are derived from the germline V gene. V loses 0 bases, J loses 0 bases, and the germline ends lie 13 bases apart. The CDR3 goes from the cysteine to the phenylalanine over 16 residues. The sequence is cut down to CDR3 DNA, 48 bases in frame from base 1. Donors were approximately 42 systemically healthy Caucasian individuals from Russia aged roughly 6 to 90 years. Each donor gave ten milliliters of peripheral blood, collected into EDTA-treated Vacutainer tubes. Ficoll-Paque density-gradient centrifugation was used to isolate PBMCs, with at least 6.5 million per sample. Total RNA, at least 6 micrograms per sample, was extracted from PBMCs with Trizol reagent. For every donor, flow cytometry on a PBMC aliquot measured the percentage of naive CD45RAhigh/CD27high T cells. Library preparation used 5' RACE. Sequencing was carried out with an Illumina HiSeq 2500. A second PCR of roughly 6 to 11 cycles was run with a J-beta primer mix and a sample-barcoded 5' primer. Each TCR beta cDNA molecule received a unique molecular identifier from a template-switch 5' adaptor carrying 12 random nucleotides. At least 2.5 million CDR3-containing paired-end reads were obtained from each sample. First-strand cDNA synthesis was performed from all RNA using the Mint cDNA synthesis kit, with priming by a TRBC-specific oligonucleotide. Following uracil-DNA glycosylase treatment, a first 18-cycle PCR with universal primers M1SS and BC2_uni_R was performed on all cDNA. Per the authors' processing: For normalization, 1 million high-quality reads, each with a distinct molecular identifier, were randomly selected from each sample. Instead of being binned into consensus sequences, reads with shared molecular identifiers were discarded. MiTCR, set to a Q25 quality threshold and the strictest error-elimination algorithm, was used for CDR3 identification, clonotype clustering and error correction. A nonparametric unseen species model with Euler transformation was used to estimate lower-bound total TCR beta diversity. Clones were called with MiXCR by TCRdb after fastp trimmed the public reads at Q25, and only in-frame beta chains were retained. Every distinct CDR3 protein forms one entry, paired with its most common genes and DNA. The V and J calls reflect TCRdb's pipeline rather than the authors' work. For this sample there are roughly 860,000 distinct CDR3 sequences; around two thirds appear just once. Jointly, the top ten make up around a quarter of the sample.

This clonotype was seen only a few times. There is no known antigen for this receptor. No base qualities exist here, and no much larger clone lies one base off it. Sequencing input: blood. The receptor chain draws on TRBV29-1 and TRBJ2-3; confidence is insufficient to name the D gene. The source is a man aged 30 to 45 in good health. The CDR3 amino acid sequence is: CSVEDPTFLSTDTQYF. The bases read TGCAGCGTTGAAGATCCTACGTTCCTTAGCACAGATACGCAGTATTTT.